These T cell receptor beta chains were read from a single sample in a study of shared clonotypes between healthy human individuals. Produced via immunoSEQ multiplex PCR; TCRdb's table is partial and in-frame only. The data show over 2 million clones, around 95% seen once. Sequencing used naive CD4+ T cells sorted from blood. The receptors derive from a man between 18 and 29 years old in good health. The CDR3 runs from the conserved cysteine through the conserved F or W. The order of the fields is V gene, D gene, J gene, clone size, CDR3 DNA, CDR3 protein. A D gene is named only where the DNA matches it firmly. Not every row has a clone size; where given, it reads once, few, many or a size class.

>TRBV10-1|TRBD1|TRBJ2-2|-
TGCGCCAGCAGTAACAGGGGTGGAAGCGGGGAGCTGTTTTTT
CASSNRGGSGELFF
>TRBV4-1|-|TRBJ2-3|-
TGCGCCAGCAGCCAATTCCCGGGGACAGATACGCAGTATTTT
CASSQFPGTDTQYF
>TRBV12-5|TRBD1|TRBJ1-1|-
TGTGCTAGTGGTTTGATACAGGGGGCAGTAAACACTGAAGCTTTCTTT
CASGLIQGAVNTEAFF
>TRBV4-1|TRBD2|TRBJ2-1|-
TGCGCCAGCAGCCAAGCAATAGCGGGAAAAACCTACAATGAGCAGTTCTTC
CASSQAIAGKTYNEQFF
>TRBV4-1|-|TRBJ2-3|-
TGCGCCAGCAGAAGCCTGCAGGGGAGTGGGACAGATACGCAGTATTTT
CASRSLQGSGTDTQYF
>TRBV30|TRBD2|TRBJ2-1|-
TGTGCCTGGAGTGTACTCTCGGGACTAGTGTTCGATGAGCAGTTCTTC
CAWSVLSGLVFDEQFF
>TRBV7-2|-|TRBJ2-3|-
TGTGCCAGCAGCAATTACGCCTCCCGACCGTATTTT
CASSNYASRPYF
>TRBV19|TRBD2|TRBJ2-3|once
TGTGCCAGCACTAGCGGAACTACGGGAGATACGCAGTATTTT
CASTSGTTGDTQYF
>TRBV6-1|-|TRBJ1-2|-
TGTGCCAGCAGCGCAGGGTCCTATGGCTACACCTTC
CASSAGSYGYTF
>TRBV12-5|-|TRBJ2-1|-
TGTGCTAGTGCCACCCCCTATGGGCGGCTCAATGAGCAGTTCTTC
CASATPYGRLNEQFF
>TRBV30|-|TRBJ1-1|-
TGTGCCTGGAGTGCTTCAGGGGATGAAGCTTTCTTT
CAWSASGDEAFF
>TRBV10-3|TRBD1|TRBJ1-1|once
TGTGCCATCAGATTGGACAGGGCCCCGAACACTGAAGCTTTCTTT
CAIRLDRAPNTEAFF
>TRBV6-1|-|TRBJ2-2|-
TGTGCCAGCAGTGAAGGGGGGACGAACACCGGGGAGCTGTTTTTT
CASSEGGTNTGELFF
>TRBV10-3|TRBD1|TRBJ1-6|-
TGTGCCATAACCGACAGGGACAGTTCACCCCTCCACTTT
CAITDRDSSPLHF
>TRBV6-5|TRBD1|TRBJ2-7|-
TGTGCCAGTAAAACGGACAGGGGGGTAGCCTACGAGCAGTACTTC
CASKTDRGVAYEQYF
>TRBV27|-|TRBJ1-1|-
TGTGCCAGCAGTTTAGAAGGGTCTACTGAAGCTTTCTTT
CASSLEGSTEAFF
>TRBV4-1|-|TRBJ1-3|-
TGCGCCAGCAGCCAAGAGTCATTGGGAAACACCATATATTTT
CASSQESLGNTIYF
>TRBV4-1|-|TRBJ2-2|-
TGCGCCAGCAGCCAAGTTATAGAGCGTAGGACCGGGGAGCTGTTTTTT
CASSQVIERRTGELFF
>TRBV28|TRBD1|TRBJ1-4|-
TGTGCCAGTAGAGTTGGACAGGGGGCGAGGGATGAAAAACTGTTTTTT
CASRVGQGARDEKLFF
>TRBV7-8|-|TRBJ2-7|-
TGTGCCAGCAGCTTAGCTGGGTTTTCAGGGGAGCAGTACTTC
CASSLAGFSGEQYF
>TRBV7-8|TRBD1|TRBJ1-1|-
TGTGCCAGCCATTCGGACAGGGTGATTACTGAAGCTTTCTTT
CASHSDRVITEAFF
>TRBV28|-|TRBJ2-3|-
TGTGCCAGCAGACACATTCGCGGTCCAGTATATACGCAGTATTTT
CASRHIRGPVYTQYF
>TRBV19|TRBD2|TRBJ2-5|-
TGTGCCAGTGATACCGGGACTAGCGGGACTACGGGGGAGACCCAGTACTTC
CASDTGTSGTTGETQYF
>TRBV7-2|-|TRBJ2-3|-
TGTGCCAGCAGCTTAACCCACGGGGGGCTGCGTGATACGCAGTATTTT
CASSLTHGGLRDTQYF
>TRBV11-3|TRBD1|TRBJ2-2|-
TGTGCCAGCAGTTTCGACAGGGGAGCCGGGGAGCTGTTTTTT
CASSFDRGAGELFF
>TRBV5-1|-|TRBJ2-3|once
TGCGCCAGCAGCCCGGTAGGAGCCGCAGATACGCAGTATTTT
CASSPVGAADTQYF
>TRBV7-2|TRBD1|TRBJ2-5|-
TGTGCCAGCAGCTCCGCCGGGACAGCATACCATGAGACCCAGTACTTC
CASSSAGTAYHETQYF
>TRBV7-9|TRBD1|TRBJ1-2|-
TGTGCCAGCAGCATACAGGGGGCGTGGAATGGCTACACCTTC
CASSIQGAWNGYTF
>TRBV27|-|TRBJ1-3|once
TGTGCCAGCAGTTTATTTGTCACAAGCTCTGGAAACACCATATATTTT
CASSLFVTSSGNTIYF
>TRBV6-1|-|TRBJ2-1|few
TGTGCCAGCTTCGCGGGGGCCGGGGCCTTCTTC
CASFAGAGAFF
>TRBV5-4|-|TRBJ1-1|-
TGTGCCAGCAGTTACGGACAGATGAACACTGAAGCTTTCTTT
CASSYGQMNTEAFF
>TRBV7-2|-|TRBJ2-5|-
TGTGCCAGCAGGGGCCTCCAAGAGACCCAGTACTTC
CASRGLQETQYF
>TRBV6-1|-|TRBJ2-5|once
TGTGCCAGCACCGGGGGTGAGACCCAGTACTTC
CASTGGETQYF
>TRBV27|-|TRBJ1-6|-
TGTGCCAGCAGTCGAGCTCCTAATTCACCCCTCCACTTT
CASSRAPNSPLHF
>TRBV2|-|TRBJ2-1|-
TGTGCCAGCAGTGGCAGGGACAATGAGCAGTTCTTC
CASSGRDNEQFF
>TRBV29-1|TRBD2|TRBJ2-3|-
TGCAGCTTCTCCTCCCCCGGGGAGGGTACGCAGTATTTT
CSFSSPGEGTQYF
>TRBV6-6|TRBD1|TRBJ1-2|-
TGTGCCAGCAGGGCATCGACAGGGAACTATGGCTACACCTTC
CASRASTGNYGYTF
>TRBV5-1|-|TRBJ1-4|-
TGCGCCAGCAGCGGGTCGCTGGTTTTTGGGGAAAAACTGTTTTTT
CASSGSLVFGEKLFF
>TRBV6-1|-|TRBJ1-2|once
TGTGCCAGCAGTGAGGATTGGATGTACGATGGCTACACCTTC
CASSEDWMYDGYTF
>TRBV5-4|TRBD2|TRBJ2-4|once
TGTGCCAGCAGCTTGAAACTAGCGGGAGCCAAAAACATTCAGTACTTC
CASSLKLAGAKNIQYF
>TRBV25-1|TRBD1|TRBJ2-2|-
TGTGCCAGCAGCAAAACAGGGGAGACCGGGGAGCTGTTTTTT
CASSKTGETGELFF
>TRBV4-1|TRBD1|TRBJ2-2|-
TGCGCCAGCAGCCGATCCGGGACAGGGTTCACCGGGGAGCTGTTTTTT
CASSRSGTGFTGELFF
>TRBV10-2|TRBD2|TRBJ2-1|-
TGCGCCACTTTACTAGCGGGGGGCAGTGGTGAGCAGTTCTTC
CATLLAGGSGEQFF
>TRBV11-3|TRBD2|TRBJ2-7|-
TGTGCCAGCAGCTTAGCTAGCGGGGCCTCCTACGAGCAGTACTTC
CASSLASGASYEQYF
>TRBV2|TRBD1|TRBJ1-5|-
TGTGCCAGCAGGGGACAGGGGCTCCAGCCCCAGCATTTT
CASRGQGLQPQHF